A selection of T cell receptor beta chains follows, all from one sample in a study of T cell responses to AZD1222 COVID-19 vaccine. Some clones are missing from TCRdb's copy, which holds only in-frame ones; the method was immunoSEQ multiplex PCR. The sample includes under 75,000 clones, less than 90% of them seen just once. This specimen consisted of peripheral blood, obtained on day 0 of AZD1222 vaccination. The source is an adult in good health. CDR3s include the opening cysteine and the closing phenylalanine or tryptophan. Expanded clones are given a class, and other clones once, few, many or no size at all.

CDR3aa: CASSFRGPYGYTF; abundance: .; v_gene: TRBV28
CDR3aa: CASSTRVVGDTGELFF; abundance: .; v_gene: TRBV27
CDR3aa: CASSEAKGVQHGYTF; abundance: .; v_gene: TRBV6-1
CDR3aa: CASSAGGGRKVEAFF; abundance: .; v_gene: TRBV5-4
CDR3aa: CASSYGTLLGDTQYF; abundance: .; v_gene: TRBV6-5
CDR3aa: CASSVWNGGDNEQFF; abundance: .; v_gene: TRBV9
CDR3aa: CSVERGTDSTDTQYF; abundance: .; v_gene: TRBV29-1
CDR3aa: CASSQHSGQDTQYF; abundance: .; v_gene: TRBV4-1
CDR3aa: CASSYGEGANEKLFF; abundance: .; v_gene: TRBV6-6
CDR3aa: CASSTDSYEQYF; abundance: once; v_gene: TRBV7-4
CDR3aa: CASRRSWGDYGYTF; abundance: .; v_gene: TRBV27
CDR3aa: CASSLGAGQPQHF; abundance: .; v_gene: TRBV2
CDR3aa: CASSQDWMGVGGNQPQHF; abundance: .; v_gene: TRBV4-1
CDR3aa: CASSQEGQSSYEQYF; abundance: .; v_gene: TRBV4-3
CDR3aa: CASSYRRGLTNTEAFF; abundance: once; v_gene: TRBV6-5
CDR3aa: CASSSGHYYGYTF; abundance: .; v_gene: TRBV12-3/TRBV12-4
CDR3aa: CASKMGRYEQYF; abundance: .; v_gene: TRBV2
CDR3aa: CASSLLQGQIYGYTF; abundance: .; v_gene: TRBV7-8
CDR3aa: CASSLARGGPYGYTF; abundance: .; v_gene: TRBV7-8
CDR3aa: CASSLFKGNWYNSPLHF; abundance: once; v_gene: TRBV27
CDR3aa: CASSPGRGSREQYF; abundance: .; v_gene: TRBV10-2
CDR3aa: CASSLAGTGAAIGELFF; abundance: .; v_gene: TRBV7-8
CDR3aa: CASSSRVEGNTEAFF; abundance: .; v_gene: TRBV6-2/TRBV6-3
CDR3aa: CSVGAESGVGSDEQYF; abundance: .; v_gene: TRBV29-1